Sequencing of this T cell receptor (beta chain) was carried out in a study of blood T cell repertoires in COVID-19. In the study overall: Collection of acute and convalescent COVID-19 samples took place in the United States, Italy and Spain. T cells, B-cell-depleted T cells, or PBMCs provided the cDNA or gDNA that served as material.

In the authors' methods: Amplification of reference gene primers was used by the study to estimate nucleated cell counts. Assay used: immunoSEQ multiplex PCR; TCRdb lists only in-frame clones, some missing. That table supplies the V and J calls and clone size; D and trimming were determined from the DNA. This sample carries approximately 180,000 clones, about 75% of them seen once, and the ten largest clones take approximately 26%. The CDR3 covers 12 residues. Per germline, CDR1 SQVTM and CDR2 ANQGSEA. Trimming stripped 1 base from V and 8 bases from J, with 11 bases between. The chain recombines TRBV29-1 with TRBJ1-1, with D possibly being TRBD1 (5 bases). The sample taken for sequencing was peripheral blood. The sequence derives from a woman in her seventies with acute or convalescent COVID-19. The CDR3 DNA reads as TGCAGCGTTGAAGGGACGGGGGACGAAGCTTTCTTT. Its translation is CSVEGTGDEAFF.